This TCR beta chain comes out of a study of blood T cell repertoires in COVID-19. Measured with immunoSEQ multiplex PCR; TCRdb has only the in-frame clones, and not every one. The sample has roughly 180,000 clones, 60% to 85% seen once. This TCR was sampled from a woman aged 55-75 years with COVID-19, enrolled during active disease. The sequenced sample consisted of peripheral blood.

The CDR3: CASSLAYRGGDEQYF. In nucleotides, the CDR3 is TGTGCCAGCAGCTTAGCTTACAGGGGGGGTGACGAGCAGTACTTC. The J gene is TRBJ2-7, the V gene TRBV7-2; D may be TRBD1 (8 bases). The CDR3 runs to 15 residues. V lost 0 bases, J lost 5 bases, and 14 bases lay in between. Germline loops: CDR1 SGHTA, CDR2 FQGNSA. The full variable domain, rest sourced from reference TRBV7-2 and TRBJ2-7, is GAGVSQSPSNKVTEKGKDVELRCDPISGHTALYWYRQSLGQGLEFLIYFQGNSAPDKSGLPSDRFSAERTGGSVSTLTIQRTQQEDSAVYLCASSLAYRGGDEQYFGPGTRLTVT.